This record covers a single T cell receptor beta chain. Its antigen has not been determined. No base-level quality is on record; no much larger clone is a single base apart. This record belongs to a study of regulatory dendritic cells for organ transplantation (dated by TCRdb to about 2017). A note on the overall study: To make regulatory dendritic cells, monocytes were cultured with vitamin D3 on days 0 and 4, plus IL-10 on day 4. To evaluate the response of the DCs to a potent maturation-inducing agent, LPS was added to DC cultures on day 6. The TCRbeta repertoires of sorted naive and memory CD4+ and CD8+ T cells were sequenced before and after allostimulation with regulatory or mature dendritic cells. Study-level results and caveats: The repertoires of naive CD4+ and CD8+ T cells were highly diverse, while memory cell repertoires were less diverse, with memory CD8+ cells being the most oligoclonal. Among the resting subsets, memory CD8+ T cells contained the most alloreactive TCR clonotypes. Only a couple of subjects were sequenced, and considerable between-individual heterogeneity in the alloreactive memory CD8+ T cell pool was noted by the authors. In both subjects, allostimulation led to expansion of memory CD8+ clones, though the expansion induced by regulatory dendritic cells appeared to be more limited than that induced by mature dendritic cells.

Relative to germline, V is 4 bases shorter and J is 5 bases shorter, with 9 bases between their ends. In the germline V gene, CDR1 corresponds to MGHRA and CDR2 to YSYEKL. The CDR3 measures 12 amino acids from cysteine to phenylalanine. Kept here is only the CDR3 DNA, which spans 36 bases and is read in frame from base 1. A multiplexed two-step PCR with Vbeta-specific forward primers and Jbeta-specific reverse primers was used to amplify the TCRbeta CDR3 regions. Through the immunoSEQ service, TCRbeta libraries were sequenced on an Illumina instrument. Turning to the authors' computational methods: IMGT annotation was used to assign V, D and J genes, and synthetic CDR3 analogues were used to correct counts for multiplex PCR bias. In the immunoSEQ Analyzer, repertoire clonality was calculated as one minus the normalized Shannon entropy. Clonal expansion was defined using Fisher's exact test with Benjamini-Hochberg false discovery rate control and a two-tailed threshold of P<0.01. The immuneACCESS repertoire file appears here via TCRdb, limited to in-frame rearrangements. These files lack a portion of the clones; in checked studies, under half of the deficit traces to unresolved V genes, and the cause of the others is not known. V and J calls and clone size are given by that table; D and trimming were obtained from the DNA. This sample has approximately 4,300 clones in its table, and around three fifths of those were observed once. The ten largest clones take up about a sixth of the sample.

Sorted T cell subsets were CFSE-labeled and co-cultured for around 5 days with allogeneic regulatory or mature dendritic cells at a 1:10 DC:T ratio. FACS was used to sort naive T cells as CD45RA+ cells and memory T cells as CD45RO+ CD4+ or CD8+ cells. The T cells used for TCR sequencing were obtained from a couple of healthy control subjects. Genomic DNA was extracted with the Qiagen DNeasy Blood & Tissue Kit. Rearrangement joined TRBV4-1 to TRBJ2-7, and possibly TRBD2, on 5 matching bases. The TCR sequence derives from a human donor in good health. The material sequenced was memory CD8+ T cells from blood cultured with regulatory dendritic cells. The meaning of the sample's cell subset or site label: CD45RO+ memory T cells. The DNA reads TGCGCCAGCAGCCTTCTGGGAGACGAGCAGTACTTC. The translation is CASSLLGDEQYF.